This T cell receptor beta chain was profiled in a study of T cell changes during pregnancy in multiple sclerosis. V trimming: 4 bases; J trimming: 4 bases; junction bases outside the gene matches: 14. Per germline, CDR1 SGHDN and CDR2 FVKESK. This CDR3 region has 17 residues. Libraries were prepared by immunoSEQ multiplex PCR; TCRdb keeps only in-frame clonotypes and omits some of them. Found here are 70,000 to 95,000 clones, 70% to 90% of them singletons; the top ten hold over 1.5%. Specimen: peripheral blood, collected before pregnancy. V is TRBV14 and J is TRBJ2-3; 7 bases agree with TRBD1. The receptor comes from a female donor with multiple sclerosis, enrolled in a pregnancy study. CDR3 amino acids: CASSLREGGLRSDTQYF. CDR3 in DNA: TGTGCCAGCAGCCTTCGTGAAGGGGGCTTAAGGTCAGATACGCAGTATTTT.